Presented here are 15 T cell receptor beta chains from one specimen sequenced in a study of blood T cells in healthy people across ages. Sample-barcoded 5' priming and a J-beta primer mix drove a second PCR of about 6 to 12 cycles. TCRdb analysed the 5' RACE reads with MiXCR anew, one entry per CDR3 protein. The sample has hundreds of thousands of distinct CDR3 sequences, approximately 30% seen once. The sample was blood. These receptors were collected from an elderly woman in good health.

The chain recombines TRBV20-1 with TRBJ1-1, with a tentative D call TRBD1 (5 bases). V was shortened by 5 bases and J by 11 bases, with 21 bases between the two germline ends. The CDR3 loop spans 13 amino acids. CDR1 DFQATT and CDR2 SNEGSKA come from the germline V gene (reference sequence). The chain's CDR3 is CSASLPSGLEAFF. As DNA, the CDR3 is TGCAGTGCTTCCCTTCCCTCAGGGTTGGAGGCTTTCTTT.

This clonotype came up a few times. The chain uses TRBV7-2 and TRBJ1-2; D is perhaps TRBD1 (5 bases). Germline assignment: CDR1 SGHTA and CDR2 FQGNSA. CDR3 size: 14 residues. V was trimmed by 5 bases and J by 7 bases, leaving 17 bases between them. CDR3 DNA: TGTGCCAGCAGCCCACTGGGGCCGAGGGGTGGCTACACCTTC. This sequence encodes CASSPLGPRGGYTF.

This clonotype was seen ten or more times. The rearrangement joins TRBV24-1 to TRBJ2-7, with 8 bases aligning to TRBD1. CDR3 length: 13 amino acids. V shed 6 bases and J 6 bases; nucleotides not matched to a gene: 6. In germline, CDR1 is KGHDR, CDR2 SFDVKD. The CDR3 loop reads CATSSGGKGEQYF. The CDR3 DNA reads TGTGCCACCAGTTCAGGGGGCAAAGGCGAGCAGTACTTC.

The chain joins TRBV5-1 to TRBJ1-1; D may be TRBD1 (6 bases). Germline CDR1 is SGHRS and CDR2 is YFSETQ. The CDR3 covers 14 residues. V lost 5 bases to trimming and J lost 0 bases, with 11 bases between them. This CDR3 reads CASRGGFMNTEAFF. In nucleotides, the CDR3 is TGCGCCAGCAGAGGGGGTTTCATGAACACTGAAGCTTTCTTT.

This clonotype came up many times. V gene TRBV12-3 or TRBV12-4 combines with J gene TRBJ2-5; D is unresolved. The CDR3 length is 13 residues. V lost 2 bases and J lost 3, with 7 bases in between. As DNA, the CDR3 is TGTGCCAGCAGTTTACTACAGAAAGAGACCCAGTACTTC. Amino acid sequence: CASSLLQKETQYF.

This clonotype has a handful of counts. Relative to the germline gene, one junction end is altered; a read error may explain this. This chain connects TRBV20-1 to TRBJ1-4; D gene unclear. The CDR3 has 12 amino acids. Germline V gene data show CDR1 as DFQATT and CDR2 as SNEGSKA (reference sequence). This chain's CDR3 is CSARGNNGKLFF. Here the CDR3 DNA reads TGCAGTGCTAGAGGCAATAATGGAAAACTGTTTTTT.

This clonotype came up many times. The chain has TRBV6-1 and TRBJ2-7; the D is unclear. The CDR3 is 12 residues long. Germline V gene data show CDR1 as MNHNS and CDR2 as SASEGT. Trimming cost V 3 bases and J 3 bases, with 6 bases left between them. DNA of the CDR3: TGTGCCAGCAGTGAGTGGGGCTACGAGCAGTACTTC. Translating it yields CASSEWGYEQYF.

This clonotype was found a few times. The chain has TRBV2 and TRBJ2-5; TRBD1 is a possible D gene (5 bases). Germline V gene data show CDR1 as SNHLY and CDR2 as FYNNEI. CDR3 size: 13 residues. Trimming took 4 bases from V and 11 from J, leaving 17 bases between them. CDR3 protein: CASSVRQNNEQYF. DNA for the CDR3: TGTGCCAGCAGTGTGAGACAGAACAATGAGCAGTACTTC.

The V call is TRBV7-9, the J call TRBJ2-6; 8 positions match TRBD1. CDR3 length: 18 residues. Germline loops: CDR1 SEHNR, CDR2 FQNEAQ (reference sequence). With 4 bases clipped from V and 0 bases from J, the junction kept 8 bases outside the gene matches. CDR3 in amino acids: CASSSDRDPFSGANVLTF. The CDR3 DNA reads as TGTGCCAGCAGCTCGGACAGGGACCCTTTCTCTGGGGCCAACGTCCTGACTTTC.

V is TRBV6-6 and J is TRBJ1-2, with 11 bases matching TRBD1. V dropped 6 bases and J dropped 7; count of bases not matched to a gene: 7. This CDR3 spans 14 amino acids. Germline V lookup: CDR1 MNHNY, CDR2 SVGAGI (reference sequence). CDR3 DNA: TGTGCCAGCAGCCTCTCCGGGACAGGGGGTGGCTACACCTTC. This encodes CASSLSGTGGGYTF.

This clonotype was detected a few times. The rearrangement links TRBV7-2 to TRBJ1-4; 10 bases map to TRBD1. The V segment lost 2 bases and the J segment 12 bases; nucleotides outside the gene matches: 9. This CDR3 region has 15 residues. Germline loops: CDR1 SGHTA, CDR2 FQGNSA. CDR3 in DNA: TGTGCCAGCAGCTTAACCGGGACAGGGGTCGAAGAACTGTTTTTT. Amino acid sequence: CASSLTGTGVEELFF.

This clonotype was seen a handful of times. The genes are TRBV6-5 and TRBJ2-7; 8 nucleotides agree with TRBD2. The junction had 11 bases not matched to a gene; V was cut back by 6 bases and J by 4 bases. Germline-derived CDR1 and CDR2 are MNHEY and SVGAGI. The CDR3 runs 15 residues. The CDR3 here is CASRGRGGKGYEQYF. The CDR3 DNA is TGTGCCAGCAGGGGCCGGGGGGGGAAAGGTTACGAGCAGTACTTC.

This clonotype was detected only a few times. The chain joins TRBV4-3 to TRBJ2-3; TRBD2 aligns across 14 bases. V lost 3 bases to trimming and J lost 4 bases; unmatched junction nucleotides: 24. The CDR3 is 23 amino acids. Germline lookup yields CDR1 LGHNA and CDR2 YSLEER. The CDR3 sequence is CASSHHQPRLAGGRFPVADTQYF. In nucleotides, the CDR3 is TGCGCCAGCAGCCACCACCAACCGAGACTAGCGGGGGGGCGGTTCCCCGTTGCAGATACGCAGTATTTT.

The CDR3 DNA is TGTGCCAGCAGTTTTAAGGTCTCTGGGACAGTGAACACTGAAGCTTTCTTT. Its protein product is CASSFKVSGTVNTEAFF. The rearrangement joins TRBV27 to TRBJ1-1, with 7 bases that match TRBD1. Germline V lookup: CDR1 MNHEY, CDR2 SMNVEV (reference sequence). V gave up 3 bases and J gave up 0 bases; unmatched junction bases: 10. This CDR3 contains 17 residues.

Regarding this clonotype: This may be a read error, as it is one base from a much larger clone. The chain joins TRBV29-1 to TRBJ2-5; the D is unclear. The CDR3 totals 11 residues. Trimming took off 0 bases at V and 11 bases at J, with 10 bases between the two ends. Germline values: CDR1 SQVTM, CDR2 ANQGSEA. The CDR3 reads CSVEESNEQYF. The CDR3 DNA reads TGCAGCGTTGAAGAGAGCAATGAGCAGTACTTC.